Following are 24 T cell receptor beta chains from one sample sequenced in a study of T cells in tuberculosis. Assay: immunoSEQ multiplex PCR; the TCRdb copy retains only in-frame clones and omits some. The sample lists 30,000 to 40,000 clones; under 98% were seen once. The specimen sequenced was PBMCs. The source of these receptors is a donor between 5 and 29 years old with latent tuberculosis or without tuberculosis infection.

The rearrangement uses TRBV19 and TRBJ1-5; D is undetermined. Germline V gene lookup returns CDR1 LNHDA and CDR2 SQIVND (reference sequence). CDR3 size: 13 residues. The V and J ends lost 0 bases and 5 bases respectively, with 5 bases between them. CDR3: CASSIEQDQPQHF. The CDR3 bases are TGTGCCAGTAGTATAGAACAAGATCAGCCCCAGCATTTT.

The chain uses TRBV2 and TRBJ2-5; 7 positions agree with TRBD2. The ends lost 0 bases at V and 3 bases at J; junction bases unmatched: 13. The germline CDR1 and CDR2 sequences are SNHLY and FYNNEI. CDR3 size: 18 residues. CDR3: CASSEAVWVGEGKETQYF. The CDR3 bases are TGTGCCAGCAGTGAAGCGGTTTGGGTCGGGGAGGGGAAAGAGACCCAGTACTTC.

This sequence joins TRBV5-6 and TRBJ1-1; 7 nucleotides match TRBD1. This CDR3 contains 14 residues. Germline V gene data show CDR1 as SGHDT and CDR2 as YYEEEE. With V trimmed by 3 bases and J by 0 bases, 2 bases remained unmatched. In nucleotides, the CDR3 is TGTGCCAGCAGCTCGACAGGGATGAACACTGAAGCTTTCTTT. Protein sequence: CASSSTGMNTEAFF.

This clone was detected only once. This sequence joins TRBV9 and TRBJ1-2; D remains unclear. The CDR3 covers 13 residues. V was shortened by 3 bases and J by 8 bases, with 14 bases between the two germline ends. CDR1 SGDLS and CDR2 YYNGEE come from the germline V gene. This CDR3 is CASSAEAMEGYTF. DNA for the CDR3: TGTGCCAGCAGCGCCGAAGCTATGGAGGGCTACACCTTC.

The chain uses TRBV6-6 and TRBJ1-5; a possible D gene is TRBD1 (5 bases). V was shortened by 6 bases and J by 3 bases, with 12 bases between the two germline ends. Germline V lookup: CDR1 MNHNY, CDR2 SVGAGI (reference sequence). The CDR3 is 14 residues long. CDR3 DNA sequence: TGTGCCAGCAGCCAGGGCCTCCACAATCAGCCCCAGCATTTT. It is translated as CASSQGLHNQPQHF.

This clone was counted a single time. V is TRBV5-1 and J is TRBJ2-7; 7 positions agree with TRBD1. CDR1 and CDR2 from the germline V gene are SGHRS and YFSETQ. There are 14 residues in the CDR3. Trimming took 4 bases from V and 2 from J; bases not matched to a gene: 6. CDR3 coding DNA: TGCGCCAGCAGCCTTTGGACAGGTCCCTACGAGCAGTACTTC. Translated, it gives CASSLWTGPYEQYF.

The gene calls are TRBV5-1 and TRBJ2-2; a weak D match, TRBD2 (5 bases). Looked up from germline, CDR1 is SGHRS and CDR2 is YFSETQ. V shed 2 bases and J shed 2 bases, with 7 bases lying between them. The CDR3 has 14 amino acids. Written as DNA, the CDR3 is TGCGCCAGCAGCTTCGGAGGTAACACCGGGGAGCTGTTTTTT. Its protein product is CASSFGGNTGELFF.

The chain couples TRBV30 to TRBJ2-3, with TRBD2 identical over 7 bases. This CDR3 comprises 16 residues. J was trimmed by 0 bases and V by 2 bases; bases with no gene match: 8. The V gene's germline CDR1 is GTSNPN and CDR2 SVGIG (reference sequence). The CDR3 reads CAWSKWEGLSTDTQYF. In nucleotides, the CDR3 is TGTGCCTGGAGTAAGTGGGAGGGCCTGAGCACAGATACGCAGTATTTT.

The chain employs TRBV7-9 and TRBJ1-2, with no clear D. The CDR3 sequence is 12 residues long. V lost 0 bases and J 6 bases, leaving 5 bases between the germline ends. Looked up from germline, CDR1 is SEHNR and CDR2 is FQNEAQ (reference sequence). CDR3 DNA: TGTGCCAGCAGCTTAGCCACGGATGGCTACACCTTC. Translation gives CASSLATDGYTF.

V gene TRBV6-1 combines with J gene TRBJ2-1; no reliable D call. The CDR3 is 15 residues long. The V and J ends lost 7 bases and 5 bases respectively, with 18 bases between them. Per germline, CDR1 MNHNS and CDR2 SASEGT. The CDR3 loop is CASKFSSWMDNEQFF. CDR3 DNA: TGTGCCAGCAAGTTCTCTAGTTGGATGGACAATGAGCAGTTCTTC.

V is TRBV6-1 and J is TRBJ2-7; 7 bases line up with TRBD1. The CDR3 sequence is 13 residues long. Germline V lookup: CDR1 MNHNS, CDR2 SASEGT. V shed 6 bases, J shed 5 bases, and the junction held 7 bases outside the gene matches. The CDR3 here is CASSRTGIHEQYF. CDR3 DNA: TGTGCCAGCAGCAGGACAGGAATACACGAGCAGTACTTC.

The rearrangement uses TRBV30 and TRBJ1-1; 8 bases fit TRBD1. CDR1 is GTSNPN and CDR2 is SVGIG in the germline V gene (reference sequence). The junction had 5 bases not matched to a gene; V was cut back by 0 bases and J by 2 bases. The CDR3 loop spans 15 amino acids. CDR3: CAWSVADRENTEAFF. CDR3 in DNA: TGTGCCTGGAGTGTGGCGGACAGGGAAAACACTGAAGCTTTCTTT.

The gene calls are TRBV9 and TRBJ1-2; 7 nucleotides match TRBD1. CDR1 and CDR2 (germline): SGDLS, YYNGEE. The CDR3 is made up of 16 amino acids. The V and J ends lost 3 bases and 3 bases, in that order; junction bases with no gene match: 11. The CDR3 DNA reads TGTGCCAGCAGCGGAGGGACAGCCACCTTTTACTATGGCTACACCTTC. This translates into CASSGGTATFYYGYTF.

This rearrangement joins TRBV7-8 to TRBJ1-1; 7 bases are a match to TRBD1. From germline, CDR1 is SGHVS and CDR2 FQNEAQ. The CDR3 covers 14 residues. J lost 1 base, V lost 3 bases, and 2 bases had no gene match. This chain's CDR3 is CASSLGQRNTEAFF. CDR3 DNA: TGTGCCAGCAGCTTGGGACAGAGGAACACTGAAGCTTTCTTT.

This chain connects TRBV19 to TRBJ2-2, with D unclear. Trimming took 6 bases from V and 8 from J, leaving 7 bases between them. The CDR3 sequence is 11 residues long. Germline lookup yields CDR1 LNHDA and CDR2 SQIVND (reference sequence). The CDR3 reads CASSPGGELFF. The CDR3 DNA follows: TGTGCCAGTAGCCCCGGGGGGGAGCTGTTTTTT.

The chain is built from TRBV2 and TRBJ1-5; TRBD1 matches at 8 bases. Trimming took 7 bases from V and 5 from J; bases not matched to a gene: 7. The germline V gene encodes CDR1 SNHLY and CDR2 FYNNEI. The CDR3 has 14 amino acids. CDR3 DNA: TGTGCCAGCAACGCGGACAGGGTGGATCAGCCCCAGCATTTT. Translating it yields CASNADRVDQPQHF.

This sequence joins TRBV19 and TRBJ1-4; maybe TRBD1 (5 bases). Per germline, CDR1 LNHDA and CDR2 SQIVND (reference sequence). There are 17 residues in the CDR3. Deletions cut 2 bases from V and 4 bases from J, with 17 bases between. The CDR3 region has the DNA TGTGCCAGTAGTATACTCCTAGACAGAAGATATAATGAAAAACTGTTTTTT. It codes for CASSILLDRRYNEKLFF.

The rearrangement joins TRBV28 to TRBJ1-4; D gene unclear. With 7 bases removed from V and 8 bases from J, the gap between germline ends came to 20 bases. CDR1 is MDHEN, CDR2 SYDVKM, per germline. This CDR3 is 15 amino acids long. CDR3 DNA sequence: TGTGCCAGCAACTTCGGACCCTCAGGCGGGGAAAAACTGTTTTTT. It is translated as CASNFGPSGGEKLFF. Together with reference TRBV28 and TRBJ1-4, the CDR3 gives the full variable domain: DVKVTQSSRYLVKRTGEKVFLECVQDMDHENMFWYRQDPGLGLRLIYFSYDVKMKEKGDIPEGYSVSREKKERFSLILESASTNQTSMYLCASNFGPSGGEKLFFGSGTQLSVL.

This chain joins TRBV15 and TRBJ2-1, with D tentatively TRBD2 (6 bases). The V end was cut by 0 bases, the J end by 6 bases, with 12 bases between. Germline CDR1 is LNHNV and CDR2 is YYDKDF (reference sequence). The CDR3 length is 15 residues. The CDR3 DNA sequence: TGTGCCACCAGCAGAGACGGGACTGGGTTCAATGAGCAGTTCTTC. Its protein product is CATSRDGTGFNEQFF.

The V gene is TRBV5-1, the J gene TRBJ1-2; TRBD1 might be the D (6 bases). CDR1 and CDR2 (germline): SGHRS, YFSETQ. The CDR3 contains 13 residues. V dropped 3 bases and J dropped 6 bases, with 12 bases sitting between them. This CDR3 is CASSSAGVDGYTF. The CDR3 DNA sequence: TGCGCCAGCAGCTCGGCAGGGGTGGATGGCTACACCTTC.

The rearrangement joins TRBV2 to TRBJ1-1, with D tentatively TRBD1 (6 bases). V was trimmed by 2 bases and J by 7 bases, leaving 11 bases between them. Germline V CDR1 and CDR2: SNHLY, FYNNEI. The CDR3 is made up of 13 amino acids. The CDR3 DNA reads TGTGCCAGCAGTGAAACAGGGTTGTTTGAAGCTTTCTTT. This codes for CASSETGLFEAFF.

The chain has TRBV19 and TRBJ2-7; 12 bases align to TRBD1. Germline V gene lookup returns CDR1 LNHDA and CDR2 SQIVND (reference sequence). Trimming removed 5 bases from V and 4 bases from J; junction bases left unmatched: 12. The CDR3 totals 17 residues. The DNA of the CDR3 is TGTGCCAGTAGTTCAGTCTCCGGGACAGGGGGCGAGTACGAGCAGTACTTC. It is translated as CASSSVSGTGGEYEQYF. Full variable domain (remainder filled in from reference TRBV19 and TRBJ2-7): DGGITQSPKYLFRKEGQNVTLSCEQNLNHDAMYWYRQDPGQGLRLIYYSQIVNDFQKGDIAEGYSVSREKKESFPLTVTSAQKNPTAFYLCASSSVSGTGGEYEQYFGPGTRLTVT.

V is TRBV27 and J is TRBJ1-1; D perhaps matches TRBD1 (5 bases). Germline CDR1 reads MNHEY; CDR2 reads SMNVEV (reference sequence). V was pared by 6 bases and J by 7 bases, with 18 bases between. There are 14 residues in the CDR3. Here the CDR3 reads CASSPHRKSFEAFF. The CDR3 nucleotides read TGTGCCAGCAGCCCCCACAGGAAGTCGTTTGAAGCTTTCTTT.

J is TRBJ1-4 and V is TRBV30; D is perhaps TRBD1 (5 bases). The V end lost 5 bases, the J end lost 8 bases, and 18 bases lay between the germline ends. Germline CDR1 GTSNPN, CDR2 SVGIG (reference sequence). CDR3 length: 14 amino acids. The CDR3 spells CAWGTLLRGEKLFF. As DNA, the CDR3 is TGTGCCTGGGGAACCCTCTTGCGGGGCGAAAAACTGTTTTTT.